The T cell receptor beta chain under discussion was sequenced for a study of T cell repertoires in cytomegalovirus infection. Study-level information: Selected CMV epitopes included recently identified HLA-C-restricted ones as well as well-studied HLA-B-restricted ones. Matching HLA type, along with CMV infection, was indicated by public TCR beta signatures.

Findings and caveats of the study: Ex vivo, HLA-C-restricted CMV-specific TCR beta clonotypes prevailed over the rest of the response. The cumulative frequency of public TCR beta families identified carriers of CMV plus the relevant HLA.

TCRdb called the reads again in MiXCR, with one record for every CDR3 protein. The data contain around 900,000 distinct CDR3 sequences, under 40% of them singletons. The ends were cut back, 6 bases at V and 7 bases at J, with 8 bases in the middle. CDR1 and CDR2 from the germline V gene are MNHEY and SMNVEV (reference sequence). The CDR3 has 11 amino acids. Remarks on this clonotype: The antigen is undetermined.

The sequence came from a human donor in good health (CMV status not recorded). Some clones in this sample may be carry-over from other donors' samples. This chain links TRBV27 with TRBJ2-3; no firm D call. The sequences come from cultured CD8+ T cells from PBMCs, collected from culture after CMV antigen stimulation. The CDR3 nucleotides read TGTGCCAGCAGGGACCTAAATACGCAGTATTTT. Translation gives CASRDLNTQYF.